The next 8 T cell receptor beta chains were all read from a single sample in a study of T cells in Graves' hyperthyroidism and ophthalmopathy. RNA transcripts yielded amplified TCR beta CDR3 regions. Primed by the HTBI set, a first-round RT-PCR was run on the TCR CDR3. TCRdb itself ran the multiplex PCR reads through MiXCR, one entry per CDR3 protein. In the table there are almost 250,000 distinct CDR3 sequences, around 25% of which are singletons. The sequencing input was blood. All receptors come from a woman in her thirties or forties with Graves' ophthalmopathy.

This clonotype was observed a few times. V gene TRBV4-2 combines with J gene TRBJ2-7; unclear D gene. With 1 base removed from V and 2 bases from J, the gap between germline ends came to 12 bases. The CDR3 loop spans 15 amino acids. Germline CDR1 reads LGHNA; CDR2 reads YNFKEQ. The CDR3 protein is CASSQADVGPYEQYF. CDR3 coding DNA: TGTGCCAGCAGCCAAGCGGACGTGGGCCCCTACGAGCAGTACTTC.

This clonotype was recorded many times. V and J are TRBV27 and TRBJ1-5; possible D gene TRBD1, 5 bases. Between the trimmed V and J ends, which lost 3 bases and 7 bases, there was a span of 13 bases. The CDR3 loop spans 14 amino acids. Germline CDR1 MNHEY, CDR2 SMNVEV (reference sequence). CDR3 in amino acids: CASSFQGTEQPQHF. In DNA, the CDR3 is TGTGCCAGCAGTTTTCAGGGAACGGAACAGCCCCAGCATTTT.

This clonotype appeared many times. V and J are TRBV20-1 and TRBJ1-1; D gene uncertain. The CDR3 length is 16 residues. Germline lookup yields CDR1 DFQATT and CDR2 SNEGSKA (reference sequence). Deletions cut 0 bases from V and 1 base from J, with 15 bases between. CDR3 loop: CSARDLFGGENTEAFF. CDR3 DNA sequence: TGCAGTGCTAGAGACCTCTTCGGTGGGGAGAACACTGAAGCTTTCTTT.

The chain couples TRBV6-2 or TRBV6-3 to TRBJ2-2; 16 nucleotides align to TRBD2. Germline CDR1 and CDR2: MNHEY and SVGEGT. Trimming cost V 5 bases and J 7 bases; bases outside gene matches: 10. The CDR3 covers 18 residues. The CDR3 loop is CASSPAGLAGGAGGELFF. The DNA for the CDR3 is TGTGCCAGCAGTCCCGCGGGACTAGCGGGAGGGGCCGGCGGGGAGCTGTTTTTT.

This clonotype was seen repeatedly, ten times or more. V gene TRBV7-9 combines with J gene TRBJ2-5; no firm D call. CDR1 is SEHNR, CDR2 FQNEAQ, per germline (reference sequence). V lost 2 bases and J lost 5, with 9 bases in between. The CDR3 is 13 residues long. In DNA form, the CDR3 reads TGTGCCAGCAGCTTATTATTAGCCGAGACCCAGTACTTC. This gives the protein CASSLLLAETQYF. The variable domain in full, completed from reference TRBV7-9 and TRBJ2-5, reads DTGVSQNPRHKITKRGQNVTFRCDPISEHNRLYWYRQTLGQGPEFLTYFQNEAQLEKSRLLSDRFSAERPKGSFSTLEIQRTEQGDSAMYLCASSLLLAETQYFGPGTRLLVL.

This clonotype was recorded at least ten times. The chain joins TRBV28 to TRBJ1-5; TRBD1 agrees at 7 bases. The CDR3 length is 14 residues. Germline V gives CDR1 MDHEN, CDR2 SYDVKM. The CDR3 DNA follows: TGTGCAATGTCGTTCGGGACAGGCAATCAGCCCCAGCATTTT. It specifies CAMSFGTGNQPQHF.

This clonotype was recorded at least ten times. The chain couples TRBV28 to TRBJ2-5; D is uncertain. Looked up from germline, CDR1 is MDHEN and CDR2 is SYDVKM. Trimming pared 1 base from V and 0 bases from J, leaving 9 bases between. This CDR3 is built from 15 residues. CDR3 in amino acids: CASSLSYWYQETQYF. The CDR3 DNA sequence: TGTGCCAGCAGTTTATCGTATTGGTACCAAGAGACCCAGTACTTC. Full variable domain (remainder filled in from reference TRBV28 and TRBJ2-5): DVKVTQSSRYLVKRTGEKVFLECVQDMDHENMFWYRQDPGLGLRLIYFSYDVKMKEKGDIPEGYSVSREKKERFSLILESASTNQTSMYLCASSLSYWYQETQYFGPGTRLLVL.

The V call is TRBV29-1, the J call TRBJ1-1; D unclear. The CDR3 contains 12 residues. Per germline, CDR1 SQVTM and CDR2 ANQGSEA. The ends were cut back, 3 bases at V and 0 bases at J, with 5 bases in the middle. CDR3: CSVEAMNTEAFF. CDR3 sequence (DNA): TGCAGCGTTGAGGCAATGAACACTGAAGCTTTCTTT.